Below, 22 T cell receptor beta chains from the same sample are listed, as sequenced in a study of blood T cells in healthy people across ages (dated by TCRdb to about 2015). Library construction relied on 5' RACE. Sequencing instrument: Illumina HiSeq 2500. A second PCR of about 6 to 11 cycles was performed with a sample-barcoded 5' primer and a J-beta primer mix. TCRdb trimmed the raw reads at Q25, called clones with MiXCR and kept productive beta chains. Each entry merges the rows of one CDR3 protein and shows their most common DNA and genes. This sample comprises 700,000 or so distinct CDR3 sequences, 22% of them detected only once. Roughly a fifth of the sample is in the top ten clones. The sample taken for sequencing was blood. The receptors here all came from a man between 65 and 85 years old in good health.

This chain connects TRBV18 to TRBJ2-7; possibly TRBD2 for D (5 bases). Germline-derived CDR1 and CDR2 are KGHSH and LQKENI. This CDR3 is built from 15 residues. V was pared by 2 bases and J by 0 bases, with 11 bases between. CDR3: CASSPAAAASYEQYF. DNA of the CDR3: TGTGCCAGCTCACCAGCGGCAGCGGCCTCCTACGAGCAGTACTTC.

This clonotype was counted only a few times. The chain carries TRBV28 and TRBJ1-5; 7 bases agree with TRBD1. After removal of 6 bases from V and 11 bases from J, the junction contained 16 bases not matched to a gene. CDR1 is MDHEN, CDR2 SYDVKM, per germline. There are 15 residues in the CDR3. CDR3 sequence reads: CASRKETLTGKTQHF. In nucleotides, the CDR3 is TGTGCCAGCAGGAAAGAGACCCTGACAGGGAAGACCCAGCATTTT.

This clonotype was counted between two and nine times. The rearrangement joins TRBV28 to TRBJ2-7, with 8 bases matching TRBD2. Germline CDR1 MDHEN, CDR2 SYDVKM. The ends lost 2 bases at V and 2 bases at J; junction bases unmatched: 8. This CDR3 has 16 residues. CDR3 DNA sequence: TGTGCCAGCAGTTTAGCAGGAAGCGGGGGCACCTACGAGCAGTACTTC. This codes for CASSLAGSGGTYEQYF. Filled out from reference TRBV28 and TRBJ2-7, the complete variable domain reads DVKVTQSSRYLVKRTGEKVFLECVQDMDHENMFWYRQDPGLGLRLIYFSYDVKMKEKGDIPEGYSVSREKKERFSLILESASTNQTSMYLCASSLAGSGGTYEQYFGPGTRLTVT.

This clonotype was detected only a few times. The chain is built from TRBV4-1 and TRBJ2-1; a possible D gene is TRBD2 (5 bases). Trimming removed 0 bases from V and 15 bases from J, with 15 bases in between. Germline V gene lookup returns CDR1 MGHRA and CDR2 YSYEKL. This CDR3 has 13 residues. The CDR3 here is CASSQDWAGRRFF. In DNA, the CDR3 is TGCGCCAGCAGCCAAGATTGGGCGGGCAGGCGGTTCTTC.

This clonotype has ten or more counts. The V call is TRBV3-1, the J call TRBJ2-3; 7 bases agree with TRBD2. Germline trimming cut 1 base from V and 1 base from J; bases unmatched to any gene: 8. CDR3 length: 17 amino acids. Germline V gene data show CDR1 as LGHDT and CDR2 as YNNKEL (reference sequence). The chain's CDR3 is CASSQADSGYGTDTQYF. The CDR3 DNA follows: TGTGCCAGCAGCCAAGCGGATAGCGGGTACGGCACAGATACGCAGTATTTT.

This clonotype was recorded many times. The chain is built from TRBV7-9 and TRBJ2-5; tentative D call: TRBD2 (5 bases). The CDR3 covers 14 residues. Per germline, CDR1 SEHNR and CDR2 FQNEAQ (reference sequence). Between the trimmed V and J ends, which lost 0 bases and 5 bases, there was a span of 10 bases. CDR3 protein: CASSLARDMETQYF. The DNA for the CDR3 is TGTGCCAGCAGCTTAGCCCGGGATATGGAGACCCAGTACTTC.

This clonotype was seen a few times. V is TRBV20-1 and J is TRBJ1-5; D ambiguous. CDR3 length equals 13 residues. The germline CDR1 and CDR2 sequences are DFQATT and SNEGSKA (reference sequence). The V end lost 2 bases, the J end lost 0 bases, and 5 bases lay between the germline ends. CDR3 residues: CSARRYSNQPQHF. The DNA for the CDR3 is TGCAGTGCTAGAAGATATAGCAATCAGCCCCAGCATTTT.

The chain joins TRBV20-1 to TRBJ1-2, with a weak D call TRBD1 (5 bases). This CDR3 is built from 14 residues. In germline, CDR1 is DFQATT, CDR2 SNEGSKA (reference sequence). V lost 2 bases, J lost 4 bases, and 14 bases lay in between. The CDR3 sequence: CSARTPGNGYGYTF. In DNA, the CDR3 is TGCAGTGCTAGAACCCCAGGGAACGGCTATGGCTACACCTTC.

The chain is built from TRBV5-1 and TRBJ1-5; D possibly corresponds to TRBD1 (5 bases). The V end lost 0 bases, the J end lost 9 bases, and 10 bases lay between the germline ends. This CDR3 spans 13 amino acids. Germline CDR1 and CDR2: SGHRS and YFSETQ. Here the CDR3 DNA reads TGCGCCAGCAGCTTGGGTCAGGGAGGGCCCCAGCATTTT. Amino acid sequence: CASSLGQGGPQHF.

This clonotype was recorded many times. This chain joins TRBV5-6 and TRBJ2-4; D unclear. CDR1 is SGHDT, CDR2 YYEEEE, per germline. This CDR3 region has 15 residues. Between the trimmed V and J ends, which lost 4 bases and 0 bases, there was a span of 11 bases. In DNA form, the CDR3 reads TGTGCCAGCAGCCCTCCGGGTCTAGCCAAAAACATTCAGTACTTC. It specifies CASSPPGLAKNIQYF.

V and J are TRBV29-1 and TRBJ1-2; 10 nucleotides match TRBD1. Germline lookup yields CDR1 SQVTM and CDR2 ANQGSEA. The CDR3 is 13 residues long. After removal of 7 bases from V and 6 bases from J, the junction contained 8 bases not matched to a gene. In nucleotides, the CDR3 is TGCAGCGGAGGACAGGGGGTTAGCCATGGCTACACCTTC. Its translation is CSGGQGVSHGYTF.

The chain is built from TRBV9 and TRBJ2-1, with 8 bases matching TRBD2. V shed 4 bases and J 0 bases; nucleotides not matched to a gene: 9. CDR1 is SGDLS, CDR2 YYNGEE, per germline. There are 17 residues in the CDR3. The CDR3 DNA is TGTGCCAGCAGCCCCCCCCAGAGCGGGAGCTCCTACAATGAGCAGTTCTTC. As protein: CASSPPQSGSSYNEQFF. Together with reference TRBV9 and TRBJ2-1, the CDR3 gives the full variable domain: DSGVTQTPKHLITATGQRVTLRCSPRSGDLSVYWYQQSLDQGLQFLIQYYNGEERAKGNILERFSAQQFPDLHSELNLSSLELGDSALYFCASSPPQSGSSYNEQFFGPGTRLTVL.

V and J are TRBV3-1 and TRBJ1-2, with 10 bases that match TRBD1. This CDR3 comprises 15 residues. J gave up 8 bases and V 1 base, and 7 bases lay outside the gene matches. Germline-derived CDR1 and CDR2 are LGHDT and YNNKEL (reference sequence). The CDR3 here is CASSQGLGTGDGYTF. CDR3 sequence (DNA): TGTGCCAGCAGCCAAGGTCTTGGGACAGGGGACGGCTACACCTTC.

The chain recombines TRBV12-3 or TRBV12-4 with TRBJ1-6; the D gene is possibly TRBD1 (5 bases). The ends were cut back, 3 bases at V and 9 bases at J, with 12 bases in the middle. The CDR3 spans 14 residues. CDR3: CASSLREGSSPLHF. CDR3 sequence (DNA): TGTGCCAGCAGTTTGAGGGAGGGGAGTTCACCCCTCCACTTT.

This clonotype was seen only a few times. The chain joins TRBV4-1 to TRBJ1-4; D perhaps matches TRBD1 (5 bases). The V and J ends lost 0 bases and 8 bases respectively, with 16 bases between them. The CDR3 is 16 residues long. Germline V gene sequence: CDR1 MGHRA, CDR2 YSYEKL. The CDR3 coding sequence is TGCGCCAGCAGCCAAGATAGGGGAGGGTTTAACGAAAAACTGTTTTTT. Protein: CASSQDRGGFNEKLFF.

This clonotype was counted only a few times. This chain joins TRBV12-3 or TRBV12-4 and TRBJ2-1; D gene unclear. The end of the DNA aligns better with TRBJ2-5, so the J call may be wrong. The CDR3 totals 14 residues. CDR3 in amino acids: CASSSLRSRVTQYF. The CDR3 nucleotides are TGTGCCAGCAGTTCCCTCCGGTCCCGGGTGACCCAGTACTTC.

The chain couples TRBV20-1 to TRBJ2-1; D is possibly TRBD1 or TRBD2 (6 bases each). The CDR3 extends over 14 amino acids. V dropped 5 bases and J dropped 7 bases, with 18 bases sitting between them. From germline, CDR1 is DFQATT and CDR2 SNEGSKA (reference sequence). CDR3 amino acids: CSAGRGRGTNEQFF. The CDR3 DNA sequence: TGCAGTGCTGGGCGGGGCAGGGGAACTAATGAGCAGTTCTTC.

This clonotype turned up a few times. The rearrangement joins TRBV7-9 to TRBJ1-6, with D perhaps TRBD1 (6 bases). CDR1 SEHNR and CDR2 FQNEAQ come from the germline V gene (reference sequence). The ends were cut back, 3 bases at V and 10 bases at J, with 19 bases in the middle. The CDR3 is 16 residues long. The CDR3 DNA sequence: TGTGCCAGCAGCTTCGACAGGTCGGGTTCGGGATCACCCCTCCACTTT. It is translated as CASSFDRSGSGSPLHF.

This clonotype has ten or more counts. The chain combines TRBV29-1 with TRBJ1-2; D gene unclear. The CDR3 loop spans 13 amino acids. Trimming removed 3 bases from V and 4 bases from J, with 12 bases in between. Germline V CDR1 and CDR2: SQVTM, ANQGSEA. CDR3 protein: CSVDPAGGYGYTF. In DNA form, the CDR3 reads TGCAGCGTTGATCCAGCCGGCGGCTATGGCTACACCTTC.

This clonotype was detected only a few times. The gene calls are TRBV29-1 and TRBJ2-5; 10 bases align to TRBD2. V lost 4 bases and J lost 5; bases outside the gene matches: 10. CDR3 length equals 15 residues. Germline assignment: CDR1 SQVTM and CDR2 ANQGSEA. CDR3 amino acids: CSVGGELAGWETQYF. Written as DNA, the CDR3 is TGCAGCGTTGGAGGGGAACTAGCGGGATGGGAGACCCAGTACTTC.

V gene TRBV7-2 combines with J gene TRBJ1-4; 9 bases map to TRBD1. Germline V gene data show CDR1 as SGHTA and CDR2 as FQGNSA. This CDR3 is built from 14 residues. Germline trimming cut 5 bases from V and 7 bases from J; bases unmatched to any gene: 5. This CDR3 reads CASSPQGASEKLFF. The CDR3 coding sequence is TGTGCCAGCAGCCCACAGGGGGCCTCTGAAAAACTGTTTTTT.

J is TRBJ1-1 and V is TRBV7-9; 7 positions agree with TRBD1. Germline V gene data show CDR1 as SEHNR and CDR2 as FQNEAQ (reference sequence). V was clipped by 4 bases and J by 4 bases; unmatched bases: 3. The CDR3 spans 13 residues. The chain's CDR3 is CASSYNRGTEAFF. CDR3 nucleotide sequence: TGTGCCAGCAGCTACAACAGGGGCACTGAAGCTTTCTTT.